The rows below give T cell receptor beta chains drawn from one sample of a study of T cells in Graves' hyperthyroidism and ophthalmopathy. From the multiplex PCR reads, TCRdb called clonotypes with MiXCR, one entry per CDR3 protein. The data hold 100,000 to 140,000 distinct CDR3 sequences, with roughly 15% observed a single time. The material sequenced was blood. Receptors originate from a woman aged 45-65 years with Graves' hyperthyroidism. CDR3s include the opening cysteine and the closing phenylalanine or tryptophan. D genes are given only for firm matches. Clone sizes are given selectively: once, few, many, or a class where the clone is expanded.

14	TRBJ2-2	-	few	TRBV3-1	CASSQGTGAGELFF	TGTGCCAGCAGCCAAGGTACTGGGGCCGGGGAGCTGTTTTTT
16	TRBJ1-5	-	many	TRBV5-6	CASSLGRDRSNQPQHF	TGTGCCAGCAGCTTGGGAAGGGATAGGAGCAATCAGCCCCAGCATTTT
15	TRBJ1-1	TRBD1	many	TRBV30	CAWSFGGQAYTEAFF	TGTGCCTGGAGTTTCGGGGGACAGGCTTACACTGAAGCTTTCTTT
15	TRBJ2-1	-	many	TRBV3-1	CASSAQRSGGVGQFF	TGTGCCAGCAGCGCCCAAAGAAGCGGAGGCGTTGGGCAGTTCTTC
16	TRBJ2-1	-	many	TRBV6-1	CASSEWRVNPNNEQFF	TGTGCCAGCAGTGAATGGCGGGTAAACCCTAACAATGAGCAGTTCTTC
14	TRBJ1-1	-	many	TRBV19	CASSIGNENTEAFF	TGTGCCAGTAGTATCGGTAATGAGAACACTGAAGCTTTCTTT
15	TRBJ2-3	-	many	TRBV7-9	CASSLEAGSTDTQYF	TGTGCCAGCAGCTTAGAGGCGGGGAGTACAGATACGCAGTATTTT
12	TRBJ1-1	-	many	TRBV19	CASSISDTEAFF	TGTGCCAGTAGTATTTCGGACACTGAAGCTTTCTTT
16	TRBJ1-3	-	many	TRBV19	CASQPSSRLSGNTIYF	TGTGCCAGTCAACCCTCAAGCAGACTCTCTGGAAACACCATATATTTT
15	TRBJ1-4	-	many	TRBV28	CASSGRGLPNEKLFF	TGTGCCAGCAGTGGACGGGGGTTGCCTAATGAAAAACTGTTTTTT
18	TRBJ2-3	TRBD2	many	TRBV7-2	CASSLDRLAAYYTDTQYF	TGTGCCAGCAGCTTAGATCGGCTAGCGGCCTACTACACAGATACGCAGTATTTT
14	TRBJ1-2	-	many	TRBV19	CASSAPGAINGYTF	TGTGCCAGTAGTGCGCCAGGCGCAATTAATGGCTACACCTTC
15	TRBJ2-1	TRBD1	many	TRBV2	CASREGQGSYNEQFF	TGTGCCAGCAGGGAAGGACAGGGGTCCTACAATGAGCAGTTCTTC
15	TRBJ2-1	TRBD2	many	TRBV4-2	CAAGEDGLAYNEQFF	TGTGCCGCGGGAGAGGACGGACTAGCGTACAATGAGCAGTTCTTC
14	TRBJ2-7	TRBD1	many	TRBV3-1	CASSQKGQGTEQYF	TGTGCCAGCAGCCAAAAGGGACAGGGCACCGAGCAGTACTTC
15	TRBJ2-3	-	many	TRBV5-1	CASSLGGRPGDTQYF	TGCGCCAGCAGCTTGGGGGGGCGCCCGGGAGATACGCAGTATTTT
18	TRBJ2-1	TRBD1	many	TRBV11-2	CASSFLYPGTGGEHEQFF	TGTGCCAGCAGCTTCCTCTACCCCGGGACAGGGGGCGAGCATGAGCAGTTCTTC
16	TRBJ2-5	TRBD1	many	TRBV20-1	CSARDRTGQGRETQYF	TGCAGTGCTAGAGATCGGACGGGACAGGGTCGGGAGACCCAGTACTTC
15	TRBJ2-1	-	many	TRBV5-6	CASRQQGSGTNEQFF	TGTGCCAGCAGGCAACAAGGGAGTGGTACCAATGAGCAGTTCTTC
15	TRBJ1-3	-	many	TRBV4-1	CASSQTVTSGNTIYF	TGCGCCAGCAGCCAGACTGTTACTTCGGGAAACACCATATATTTT
14	TRBJ1-1	-	-	TRBV11-2	CASSSGVSNTEAFF	TGTGCCAGCAGCTCCGGAGTGTCAAACACTGAAGCTTTCTTT
16	TRBJ1-1	-	many	TRBV19	CASSIVGEERGTEAFF	TGTGCCAGTAGTATAGTCGGCGAGGAGCGGGGCACTGAAGCTTTCTTT
18	TRBJ2-1	TRBD2	-	TRBV12-3/TRBV12-4	CASSGPRHKTSGRNEQFF	TGTGCCAGCAGTGGGCCTCGGCATAAGACTAGCGGGAGGAATGAGCAGTTCTTC
13	TRBJ2-1	-	-	TRBV2	CASSENETDEQFF	TGTGCCAGCAGTGAAAACGAGACGGATGAGCAGTTCTTC
16	TRBJ2-2	-	many	TRBV24-1	CATSGLRGPNTGELFF	TGTGCCACTTCTGGGTTGCGGGGCCCTAACACCGGGGAGCTGTTTTTT
21	TRBJ2-7	TRBD2	-	TRBV4-1	CASSQDPSGTSGRVVIHEQYF	TGCGCCAGCAGCCAAGATCCCTCAGGGACTAGCGGGAGGGTGGTGATCCACGAGCAGTACTTC
13	TRBJ1-5	-	many	TRBV19	CASNDGSNQPQHF	TGTGCCAGTAATGACGGGAGCAATCAGCCCCAGCATTTT
14	TRBJ2-5	-	-	TRBV6-5	CASRYSASGETQYF	TGTGCCAGCAGATACAGCGCCTCCGGGGAGACCCAGTACTTC
14	TRBJ2-2	-	many	TRBV12-3/TRBV12-4	CASSTGWETGELFF	TGTGCCAGCAGTACAGGGTGGGAGACCGGGGAGCTGTTTTTT
14	TRBJ1-1	-	many	TRBV5-1	CASSSGQPNTEAFF	TGCGCCAGCAGCTCAGGACAGCCGAACACTGAAGCTTTCTTT
16	TRBJ1-1	-	-	TRBV9	CASSPQPGPMNTEAFF	TGTGCCAGCAGCCCGCAGCCGGGACCAATGAACACTGAAGCTTTCTTT
14	TRBJ2-4	TRBD1	many	TRBV19	CASSVGQGVGIQYF	TGTGCCAGTAGTGTGGGACAGGGCGTAGGCATTCAGTACTTC
15	TRBJ1-1	-	many	TRBV9	CASSVGGGEGTEAFF	TGTGCCAGCAGCGTAGGTGGGGGGGAGGGCACTGAAGCTTTCTTT
13	TRBJ1-2	TRBD1	many	TRBV29-1	CSVGTGDFDGYTF	TGCAGCGTTGGGACAGGGGATTTTGATGGCTACACCTTC
15	TRBJ2-7	TRBD1	many	TRBV11-2	CASSSPTGGTYEQYF	TGTGCCAGCAGCTCGCCGACAGGGGGTACGTACGAGCAGTACTTC
13	TRBJ1-1	-	many	TRBV29-1	CSVEGGHNTEAFF	TGCAGCGTTGAGGGGGGGCATAACACTGAAGCTTTCTTT
13	TRBJ1-6	TRBD1	many	TRBV20-1	CSARDAGGSPLHF	TGCAGTGCTAGAGATGCAGGGGGTTCACCCCTCCACTTT
13	TRBJ1-5	-	many	TRBV7-9	CASSPDNDQPQHF	TGTGCCAGCAGCCCGGATAATGATCAGCCCCAGCATTTT
11	TRBJ1-4	-	few	TRBV29-1	CSVFKEEKLFF	TGCAGCGTTTTTAAAGAAGAAAAACTGTTTTTT
17	TRBJ1-5	TRBD1	many	TRBV28	CASSLPQGGHGNQPQHF	TGTGCCAGCAGTTTGCCCCAGGGGGGGCATGGCAATCAGCCCCAGCATTTT
16	TRBJ2-2	TRBD2	few	TRBV20-1	CSAPGTGTSGAGELFF	TGCAGTGCCCCCGGGACCGGGACTAGCGGGGCCGGGGAGCTGTTTTTT
13	TRBJ1-5	-	many	TRBV12-3/TRBV12-4	CASGGDINQPQHF	TGTGCCAGCGGGGGGGACATTAATCAGCCCCAGCATTTT
15	TRBJ2-7	TRBD2	-	TRBV3-1	CASSVGPGGPYEQYF	TGTGCCAGCAGCGTAGGGCCGGGAGGGCCATACGAGCAGTACTTC
15	TRBJ2-7	-	many	TRBV11-1	CASRVGRWNSYEQYF	TGTGCCAGCAGGGTTGGACGGTGGAACTCCTACGAGCAGTACTTC
16	TRBJ2-6	-	many	TRBV2	CASSALGSSGANVLTF	TGTGCCAGCAGCGCCTTGGGAAGCTCTGGGGCCAACGTCCTGACTTTC
13	TRBJ1-2	-	-	TRBV28	CASSLMGAVGYTF	TGTGCCAGCAGTTTAATGGGGGCGGTTGGCTACACCTTC
19	TRBJ2-6	TRBD1	many	TRBV12-3/TRBV12-4	CASSANTGTGGYGANVLTF	TGTGCCAGCAGTGCTAATACCGGGACAGGGGGTTATGGGGCCAACGTCCTGACTTTC
19	TRBJ2-2	TRBD1	many	TRBV5-5	CASSLDEGVTGWGTGELFF	TGTGCCAGCAGCTTGGATGAGGGGGTGACAGGGTGGGGCACCGGGGAGCTGTTTTTT
14	TRBJ2-3	-	many	TRBV7-3	CASSLNSGPDTQYF	TGTGCCAGCAGCTTAAATAGCGGCCCAGATACGCAGTATTTT
15	TRBJ2-5	TRBD2	many	TRBV20-1	CSARTSQTLQETQYF	TGCAGTGCGCGGACTAGCCAGACACTGCAAGAGACCCAGTACTTC
13	TRBJ1-2	TRBD1	many	TRBV20-1	CSAQGGASYGYTF	TGCAGTGCTCAGGGGGGCGCCAGCTATGGCTACACCTTC
14	TRBJ2-3	TRBD2	-	TRBV20-1	CSARASGDTDTQYF	TGCAGTGCTAGGGCTAGCGGGGACACAGATACGCAGTATTTT
14	TRBJ2-1	-	many	TRBV29-1	CSVEGRGAGNEQFF	TGCAGCGTGGAGGGTCGGGGGGCTGGGAATGAGCAGTTCTTC